This T cell receptor beta chain derives from a study of T cells after yellow fever vaccination. The wider study: In the case of low-cell-number fractions, SMART-Seq v4 Ultra Low Input was used for preparation.

Germline values: CDR1 SGHVS, CDR2 FNYEAQ. CDR3 length: 16 residues. V lost 1 base and J lost 4, with 14 bases in between. This clonotype was recorded a few times. One entry per CDR3 protein results from TCRdb running MiXCR on the 5' RACE reads. Seen here are 300,000 to 350,000 distinct CDR3 sequences, roughly 8.6% observed once, and the top ten hold 17%. This TCR derives from a man aged 18 to 35 who received the YFV17D yellow fever vaccine. The specimen was PBMCs, collected more than 35 days after the first yellow fever vaccination. This sequence joins TRBV7-6 and TRBJ2-4; perhaps TRBD1 as D (7 bases). The CDR3 region has the DNA TGTGCCAGCAGCTTAGAAAGGAGGGGGCGTAAAAACATTCAGTACTTC. Translating it yields CASSLERRGRKNIQYF.